This TCR beta chain was recorded in a study of T cell repertoires in cytomegalovirus infection. One entry per CDR3 protein results from TCRdb running MiXCR on the reads. The sample has hundreds of thousands of distinct CDR3 sequences, under 40% seen once; the top ten hold under 3%. CDR1 and CDR2 from the germline V gene are DFQATT and SNEGSKA (reference sequence). The V gene lost 3 bases and the J gene lost 0 bases, with 12 bases spanning the gap. The CDR3 is 16 residues long. Sequencing was done on a sample of PBMCs. The chain links TRBV20-1 to TRBJ1-6; D is undetermined. This clonotype originated in a human donor in good health (CMV status not recorded). Some clones in this sample may be carry-over from other donors' samples. The CDR3 region has the DNA TGCAGTGCTAGGGACCTAACTAGCTCCTATAATTCACCCCTCCACTTT. Amino acids: CSARDLTSSYNSPLHF.